This section outlines one T cell receptor beta chain sequence together with its context. What it binds is unknown. The CDR3 does not end in the conserved phenylalanine or tryptophan, so this is likely a read error. The sample is drawn from a study of T-cell reconstitution after alpha-beta-depleted transplantation in children. Study findings and constraints: At the one-year point after transplant, T-cell counts and TCRbeta diversity were found to come mostly from T cells that had been newly produced. From surviving recipient T cells and thymic progenitors came the high day-60 TCRbeta diversity observed in some patients. About two months after transplant, alpha-beta T cells reportedly came from several hundred expanded graft clones.

Preparation of the TCRbeta library involved a method that used unique molecular identifiers. TCRdb independently ran MiXCR on the PCR reads; one entry per CDR3 protein. The table lists about 440,000 distinct CDR3 sequences, over 40% of them singletons, with 25% to 30% in the top ten. The CDR3 loop spans 18 amino acids. The germline gives CDR1 DFQATT, CDR2 SNEGSKA (reference sequence). The germline V and J ends were trimmed by 6 bases and 0 bases, with 24 bases remaining between them. This TCR was recovered from a girl aged 2-15 years with aplastic anemia, due to receive a stem cell transplant. The material was PBMCs, obtained before TCRalphabeta/CD19-depleted stem cell transplant. The chain carries TRBV20-1 and TRBJ2-1; perhaps D is TRBD1 or TRBD2 (5 bases each). DNA of the CDR3: TGCAGTGCCGGGGCGGATCCTAAACTGGGGAACTCCTACAATGAGCAGTTCTTG. This encodes CSAGADPKLGNSYNEQFL.